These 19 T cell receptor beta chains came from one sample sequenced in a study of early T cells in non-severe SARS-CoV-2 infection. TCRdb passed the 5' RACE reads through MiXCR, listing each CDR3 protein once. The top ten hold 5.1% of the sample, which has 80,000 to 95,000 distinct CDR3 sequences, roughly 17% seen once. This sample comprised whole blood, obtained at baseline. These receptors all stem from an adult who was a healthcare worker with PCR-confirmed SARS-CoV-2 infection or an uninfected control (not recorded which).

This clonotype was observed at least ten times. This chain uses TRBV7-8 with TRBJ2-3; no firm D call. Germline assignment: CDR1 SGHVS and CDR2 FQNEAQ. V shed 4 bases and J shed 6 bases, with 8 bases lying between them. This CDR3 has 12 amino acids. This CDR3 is CASSSTPDTQYF. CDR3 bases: TGTGCCAGCAGCTCGACCCCGGATACGCAGTATTTT.

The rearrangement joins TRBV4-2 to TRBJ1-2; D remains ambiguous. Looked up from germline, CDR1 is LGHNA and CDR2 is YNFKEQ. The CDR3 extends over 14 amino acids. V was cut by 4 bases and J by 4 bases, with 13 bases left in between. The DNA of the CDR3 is TGTGCCAGCAGCCCATCCGGCGGGGTCTATGGCTACACCTTC. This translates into CASSPSGGVYGYTF.

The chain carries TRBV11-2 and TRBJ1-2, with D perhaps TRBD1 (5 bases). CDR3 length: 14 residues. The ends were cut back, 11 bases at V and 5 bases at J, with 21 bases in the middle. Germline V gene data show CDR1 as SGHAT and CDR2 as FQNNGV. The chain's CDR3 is CACRTQGVGYGYTF. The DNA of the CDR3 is TGTGCCTGCCGAACCCAGGGAGTCGGATATGGCTACACCTTC.

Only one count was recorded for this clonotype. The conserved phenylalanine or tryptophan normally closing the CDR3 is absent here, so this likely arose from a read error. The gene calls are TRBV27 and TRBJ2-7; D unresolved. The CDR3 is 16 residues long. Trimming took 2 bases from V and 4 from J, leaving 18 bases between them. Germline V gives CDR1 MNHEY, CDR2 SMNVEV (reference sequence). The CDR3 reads CASSLGPVRSTYEQYS. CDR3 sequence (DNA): TGTGCCAGCAGTTTAGGGCCAGTAAGGTCAACTTACGAGCAGTACTCC.

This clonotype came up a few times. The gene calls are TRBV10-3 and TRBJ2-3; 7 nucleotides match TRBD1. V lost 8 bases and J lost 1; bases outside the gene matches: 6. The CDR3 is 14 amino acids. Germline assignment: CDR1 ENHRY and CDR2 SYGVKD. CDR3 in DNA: TGTGCCATCGGGCAGGGGGACGGCACAGATACGCAGTATTTT. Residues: CAIGQGDGTDTQYF.

For the CDR3, the DNA is TGTGCCAGCAGTCGGGACGTTTCACCCCTCCACTTT. This translates into CASSRDVSPLHF. V and J are TRBV5-4 and TRBJ1-6; TRBD1 might be the D (5 bases). Germline CDR1 is SGHNT and CDR2 is YYREEE (reference sequence). This CDR3 region has 12 residues. Trimming cost V 5 bases and J 9 bases, with 9 bases left between them.

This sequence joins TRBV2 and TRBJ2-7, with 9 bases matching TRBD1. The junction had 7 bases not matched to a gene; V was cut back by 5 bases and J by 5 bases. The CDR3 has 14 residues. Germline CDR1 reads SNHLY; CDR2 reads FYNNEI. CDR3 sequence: CASSSRDRVDEQYF. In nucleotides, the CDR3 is TGTGCCAGCAGTAGCCGGGACAGGGTCGACGAGCAGTACTTC. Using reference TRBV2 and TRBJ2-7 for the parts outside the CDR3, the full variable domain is EPEVTQTPSHQVTQMGQEVILRCVPISNHLYFYWYRQILGQKVEFLVSFYNNEISEKSEIFDDQFSVERPDGSNFTLKIRSTKLEDSAMYFCASSSRDRVDEQYFGPGTRLTVT.

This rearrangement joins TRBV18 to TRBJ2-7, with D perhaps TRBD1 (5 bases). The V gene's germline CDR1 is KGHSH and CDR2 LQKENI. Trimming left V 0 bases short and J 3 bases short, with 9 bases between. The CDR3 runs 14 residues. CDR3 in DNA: TGTGCCAGCTCACCACCGTCGGACATCTACGAGCAGTACTTC. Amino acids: CASSPPSDIYEQYF.

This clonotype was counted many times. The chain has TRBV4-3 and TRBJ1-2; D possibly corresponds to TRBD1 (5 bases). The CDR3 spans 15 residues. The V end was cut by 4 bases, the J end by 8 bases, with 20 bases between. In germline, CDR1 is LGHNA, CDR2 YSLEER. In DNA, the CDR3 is TGCGCCAGCAGCCTATACAAAGGTGGAGGGGACGGCTACACCTTC. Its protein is CASSLYKGGGDGYTF.

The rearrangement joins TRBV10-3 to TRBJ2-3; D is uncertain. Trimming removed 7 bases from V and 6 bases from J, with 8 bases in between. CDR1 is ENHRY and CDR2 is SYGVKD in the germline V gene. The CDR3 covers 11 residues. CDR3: CAITNSDTQYF. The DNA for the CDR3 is TGTGCCATCACTAATTCCGATACGCAGTATTTT.

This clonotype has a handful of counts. In DNA, the CDR3 is TGCGCCAGCAGCCAATGGACGGGCTCTGCAACTAATGAAAAACTGTTTTTT. Its protein product is CASSQWTGSATNEKLFF. This chain uses TRBV4-1 with TRBJ1-4; D remains ambiguous. Germline V gene sequence: CDR1 MGHRA, CDR2 YSYEKL. This CDR3 has 17 amino acids. V lost 2 bases to trimming and J lost 0 bases, with 13 bases between them.

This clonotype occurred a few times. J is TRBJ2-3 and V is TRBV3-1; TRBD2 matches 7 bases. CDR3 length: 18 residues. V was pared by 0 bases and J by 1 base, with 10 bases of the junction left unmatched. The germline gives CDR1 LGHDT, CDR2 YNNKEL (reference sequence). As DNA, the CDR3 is TGTGCCAGCAGCCAAGAGGCGAACGGGAGGTTGGGCACAGATACGCAGTATTTT. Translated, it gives CASSQEANGRLGTDTQYF.

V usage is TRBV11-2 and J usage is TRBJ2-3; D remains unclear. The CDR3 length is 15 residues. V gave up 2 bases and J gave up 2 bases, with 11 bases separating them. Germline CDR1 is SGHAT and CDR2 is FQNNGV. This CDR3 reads CASSLLYHSTDTQYF. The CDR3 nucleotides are TGTGCCAGCAGCTTACTTTACCACTCCACAGATACGCAGTATTTT.

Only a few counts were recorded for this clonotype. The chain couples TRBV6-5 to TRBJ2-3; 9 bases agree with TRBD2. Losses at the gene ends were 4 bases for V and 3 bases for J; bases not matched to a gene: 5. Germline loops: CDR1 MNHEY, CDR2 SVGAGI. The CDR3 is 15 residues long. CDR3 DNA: TGTGCCAGCAGTTTAGCGGGGGCGCTGACAGATACGCAGTATTTT. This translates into CASSLAGALTDTQYF.

CDR3 DNA: TGTGCCAGCAGTTACTCAGGAGCGGCGGGGGGCACAGATACGCAGTATTTT. Its protein product is CASSYSGAAGGTDTQYF. The chain couples TRBV6-5 to TRBJ2-3; 7 bases are shared with TRBD2. Germline V lookup: CDR1 MNHEY, CDR2 SVGAGI. The V and J ends lost 0 bases and 1 base, in that order; junction bases with no gene match: 7. The CDR3 consists of 17 residues.

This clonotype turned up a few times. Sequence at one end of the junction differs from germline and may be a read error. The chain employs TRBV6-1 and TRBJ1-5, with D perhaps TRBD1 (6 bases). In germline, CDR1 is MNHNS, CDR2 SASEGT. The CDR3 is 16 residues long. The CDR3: CASSEDLGQRHQTQHF. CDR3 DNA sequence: TGTGCCAGCAGTGAAGATCTCGGACAGCGTCATCAGACCCAGCATTTT.

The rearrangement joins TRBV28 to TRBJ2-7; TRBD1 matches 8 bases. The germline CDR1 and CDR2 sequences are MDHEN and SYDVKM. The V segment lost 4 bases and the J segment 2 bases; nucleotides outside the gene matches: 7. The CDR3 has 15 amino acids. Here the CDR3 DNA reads TGTGCCAGCAGTTCTAACAGGGGGAGAACCTACGAGCAGTACTTC. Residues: CASSSNRGRTYEQYF.

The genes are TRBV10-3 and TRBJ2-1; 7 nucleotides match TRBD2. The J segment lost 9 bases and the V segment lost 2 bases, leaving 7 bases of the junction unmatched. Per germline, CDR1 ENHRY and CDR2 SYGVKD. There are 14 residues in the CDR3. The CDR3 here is CAISEGRERGEQFF. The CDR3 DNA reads TGTGCCATCAGTGAGGGACGGGAGCGGGGTGAGCAGTTCTTC.

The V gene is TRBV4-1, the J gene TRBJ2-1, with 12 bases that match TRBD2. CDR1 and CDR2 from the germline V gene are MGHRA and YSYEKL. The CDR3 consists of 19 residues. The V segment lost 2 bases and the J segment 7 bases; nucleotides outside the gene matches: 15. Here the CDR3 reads CASSQRTMTTSGRGNEQFF. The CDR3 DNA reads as TGCGCCAGCAGCCAAAGGACCATGACGACTAGCGGGAGAGGGAATGAGCAGTTCTTC.